These 30 T cell receptor beta chains were all obtained from the same sample, sequenced in a study of neurological immune-mediated disorders. From the 5' RACE reads, TCRdb called clonotypes with MiXCR, one entry per CDR3 protein. The table shows about 30,000 distinct CDR3 sequences, with approximately 5.3% occurring only once. Material for sequencing was CD4+ T cells from blood. These receptors all stem from a woman aged 50 to 60 in good health.

There are many counts of this clonotype. This chain uses TRBV7-9 with TRBJ2-5, with 7 bases identical to TRBD2. The junction had 4 bases not matched to a gene; V was cut back by 0 bases and J by 6 bases. Germline CDR1 reads SEHNR; CDR2 reads FQNEAQ (reference sequence). This CDR3 is 14 amino acids long. CDR3 loop: CASSLAGGPQTQYF. CDR3 bases: TGTGCCAGCAGCTTAGCGGGAGGGCCTCAGACCCAGTACTTC.

This clonotype was picked up many times. The J gene is TRBJ1-4, the V gene TRBV28, with D hard to call. Germline assignment: CDR1 MDHEN and CDR2 SYDVKM. CDR3 length: 13 residues. The V end was cut by 8 bases, the J end by 3 bases, with 10 bases between. In DNA form, the CDR3 reads TGTGCCAGCTCCTCAGTCTCTAATGAAAAACTGTTTTTT. This encodes CASSSVSNEKLFF.

This clonotype was seen at least ten times. This chain connects TRBV5-6 to TRBJ2-7; the match to TRBD1 covers 9 bases. This CDR3 is 14 amino acids long. The junction had 8 bases not matched to a gene; V was cut back by 5 bases and J by 5 bases. Germline CDR1 reads SGHDT; CDR2 reads YYEEEE. The CDR3 reads CASSISGTGNEQYF. The CDR3 DNA reads as TGTGCCAGCAGTATATCCGGGACAGGGAACGAGCAGTACTTC.

Ten or more counts support this clonotype. The chain employs TRBV5-1 and TRBJ2-2; a possible D gene is TRBD1 (6 bases). V lost 7 bases to trimming and J lost 3 bases, with 10 bases between them. Per germline, CDR1 SGHRS and CDR2 YFSETQ. The CDR3 consists of 13 residues. The CDR3: CASSGDYTGELFF. In DNA, the CDR3 is TGCGCCAGCTCAGGGGATTACACCGGGGAGCTGTTTTTT.

This clonotype has at least ten counts. The rearrangement joins TRBV6-1 to TRBJ2-7; D not resolved. The CDR3 consists of 13 residues. Germline CDR1 and CDR2: MNHNS and SASEGT. V was pared by 6 bases and J by 4 bases, with 13 bases between. This CDR3 reads CASSPAKPYEQYF. The CDR3 bases are TGTGCCAGCAGCCCAGCAAAACCGTACGAGCAGTACTTC.

The gene calls are TRBV3-1 and TRBJ1-5; possible D gene TRBD1, 6 bases. Germline-derived CDR1 and CDR2 are LGHDT and YNNKEL (reference sequence). Trimming cost V 1 base and J 1 base, with 8 bases left between them. The CDR3 loop spans 15 amino acids. This CDR3 reads CASSQGRGSNQPQHF. CDR3 bases: TGTGCCAGCAGCCAAGGGAGGGGGAGCAATCAGCCCCAGCATTTT.

There are many counts of this clonotype. The chain employs TRBV9 and TRBJ1-6, with TRBD1 as a possible D gene (5 bases). Per the germline V gene, CDR1 is SGDLS and CDR2 is YYNGEE. Trimming took off 3 bases at V and 7 bases at J, with 14 bases between the two ends. The CDR3 spans 15 residues. This CDR3 reads CASSETQGFNSPLHF. CDR3 coding DNA: TGTGCCAGCAGCGAGACTCAGGGCTTCAATTCACCCCTCCACTTT.

There are many counts of this clonotype. The rearrangement links TRBV5-1 to TRBJ2-5, with 8 bases that match TRBD2. The CDR3 is 15 amino acids. CDR1 and CDR2 from the germline V gene are SGHRS and YFSETQ. Losses at the gene ends were 1 base for V and 5 bases for J; bases not matched to a gene: 7. CDR3 sequence (DNA): TGCGCCAGCAGCTTGAATGGTCCGGGAGGGGAGACCCAGTACTTC. Amino acids: CASSLNGPGGETQYF.

This clonotype was picked up many times. This sequence joins TRBV7-2 and TRBJ2-2; 10 bases fit TRBD1. Germline CDR1 SGHTA, CDR2 FQGNSA. CDR3 length: 16 residues. V shed 6 bases, J shed 7 bases, and the junction held 11 bases outside the gene matches. The CDR3 here is CASRAGTGAAGGELFF. In DNA form, the CDR3 reads TGTGCCAGCAGGGCAGGGACAGGGGCGGCAGGCGGGGAGCTGTTTTTT. Together with reference TRBV7-2 and TRBJ2-2, the CDR3 gives the full variable domain: GAGVSQSPSNKVTEKGKDVELRCDPISGHTALYWYRQSLGQGLEFLIYFQGNSAPDKSGLPSDRFSAERTGGSVSTLTIQRTQQEDSAVYLCASRAGTGAAGGELFFGEGSRLTVL.

This clonotype was recorded at least ten times. The rearrangement uses TRBV7-2 and TRBJ1-2; D remains unclear. The CDR3 covers 13 residues. Germline CDR1 SGHTA, CDR2 FQGNSA. Trimming stripped 5 bases from V and 4 bases from J, with 11 bases between. The CDR3 protein is CASSPPVTYGYTF. CDR3 in DNA: TGTGCCAGCAGCCCCCCCGTCACCTATGGCTACACCTTC.

This clonotype was picked up many times. The chain has TRBV20-1 and TRBJ1-1, with TRBD1 as a possible D gene (5 bases). Trimming took off 0 bases at V and 10 bases at J, with 12 bases between the two ends. Germline lookup yields CDR1 DFQATT and CDR2 SNEGSKA (reference sequence). The CDR3 is 12 amino acids. The CDR3 spells CSARDRPGGAFF. CDR3 sequence (DNA): TGCAGTGCTAGAGACAGGCCGGGGGGAGCTTTCTTT.

This clonotype rates as medium-sized. The J gene is TRBJ2-2, the V gene TRBV29-1, with D tentatively TRBD1 or TRBD2 (5 bases each). The germline gives CDR1 SQVTM, CDR2 ANQGSEA. This CDR3 contains 16 residues. Trimming removed 5 bases from V and 2 bases from J, with 18 bases in between. The CDR3 spells CSVLVGAGSNTGELFF. The CDR3 DNA reads as TGCAGCGTTCTCGTTGGGGCAGGGAGTAACACCGGGGAGCTGTTTTTT.

The sample holds many counts of this clonotype. The rearrangement joins TRBV7-2 to TRBJ2-1; 11 bases are a match to TRBD2. J gave up 0 bases and V 8 bases, and 9 bases lay outside the gene matches. The CDR3 sequence is 17 residues long. Germline V gives CDR1 SGHTA, CDR2 FQGNSA. CDR3 nucleotide sequence: TGTGCCAGCGGCGGGACTAGCGGAAGAAGCTCCTACAATGAGCAGTTCTTC. Protein sequence: CASGGTSGRSSYNEQFF.

This clonotype has at least ten counts. This chain links TRBV5-8 with TRBJ2-7; D is possibly TRBD1 (5 bases). Trimming removed 0 bases from V and 0 bases from J, with 10 bases in between. There are 15 residues in the CDR3. Germline values: CDR1 SGHTS, CDR2 YDEGEE. The CDR3 nucleotides are TGTGCCAGCAGCTTGGACAGGCGACTCTCCTACGAGCAGTACTTC. This sequence encodes CASSLDRRLSYEQYF.

Ten or more counts support this clonotype. The chain has TRBV29-1 and TRBJ1-5; a possible D gene is TRBD1 (6 bases). This CDR3 spans 13 amino acids. V lost 0 bases and J lost 4, with 7 bases in between. The germline V gene encodes CDR1 SQVTM and CDR2 ANQGSEA. The CDR3 is CSVEEGGNQPQHF. CDR3 coding DNA: TGCAGCGTTGAAGAAGGGGGAAATCAGCCCCAGCATTTT.

This clonotype was counted many times. The chain employs TRBV3-1 and TRBJ1-3, with TRBD1 as a possible D gene (5 bases). Looked up from germline, CDR1 is LGHDT and CDR2 is YNNKEL (reference sequence). The V and J ends lost 4 bases and 3 bases respectively, with 7 bases between them. This CDR3 has 13 amino acids. CDR3 bases: TGTGCCAGCAGCCTGGGGGTTGGAAACACCATATATTTT. It codes for CASSLGVGNTIYF.

This clonotype occurred many times. This rearrangement joins TRBV19 to TRBJ2-7, with TRBD1 as a possible D gene (6 bases). This CDR3 comprises 15 residues. Trimming pared 5 bases from V and 0 bases from J, leaving 14 bases between. Per the germline V gene, CDR1 is LNHDA and CDR2 is SQIVND (reference sequence). In DNA, the CDR3 is TGTGCCAGTAGTGACCGACAGGCGCTCTCCTACGAGCAGTACTTC. Protein: CASSDRQALSYEQYF.

In this sample, this clonotype turned up many times. The V call is TRBV20-1, the J call TRBJ1-1; D not certain. The V end lost 0 bases, the J end lost 10 bases, and 18 bases lay between the germline ends. The CDR3 covers 14 residues. CDR1 is DFQATT and CDR2 is SNEGSKA in the germline V gene (reference sequence). As DNA, the CDR3 is TGCAGTGCTAGAGAGGCTCCCCGAGGCCCTCGAGCTTTCTTT. Translation gives CSAREAPRGPRAFF.

This clonotype qualifies as medium-sized (0.01 to 0.1%). The CDR3 spells CSARHPLTGELFF. DNA for the CDR3: TGCAGTGCTAGACACCCCTTAACCGGGGAGCTGTTTTTT. The gene calls are TRBV20-1 and TRBJ2-2; D ambiguous. V lost 2 bases and J lost 5, with 9 bases in between. Per the germline V gene, CDR1 is DFQATT and CDR2 is SNEGSKA (reference sequence). The CDR3 is 13 residues long.

This clonotype was counted ten times or more. The rearrangement uses TRBV10-3 and TRBJ2-5; no definite D call. Trimming pared 10 bases from V and 2 bases from J, leaving 14 bases between. CDR3 length: 13 residues. From germline, CDR1 is ENHRY and CDR2 SYGVKD. The CDR3 loop is CANRAGAQETQYF. The CDR3 nucleotides are TGTGCCAATCGGGCTGGAGCACAAGAGACCCAGTACTTC.

This clonotype was picked up many times. The rearrangement joins TRBV5-6 to TRBJ2-1, with D tentatively TRBD2 (7 bases). CDR1 and CDR2 (germline): SGHDT, YYEEEE. This CDR3 has 16 residues. Deletions cut 0 bases from V and 7 bases from J, with 17 bases between. The CDR3 is CASSLVGRGERNEQFF. In DNA form, the CDR3 reads TGTGCCAGCAGCTTGGTGGGGAGGGGGGAGAGGAATGAGCAGTTCTTC.

This clonotype has at least ten counts. The CDR3 nucleotides read TGTGCCAGCAGCTCAAGACTAGCGGGGGAAGGGGAGCTGTTTTTT. Residues: CASSSRLAGEGELFF. This rearrangement joins TRBV9 to TRBJ2-2; 12 bases fit TRBD2. CDR3 size: 15 residues. Germline CDR1 reads SGDLS; CDR2 reads YYNGEE. J gave up 8 bases and V 4 bases, and 6 bases lay outside the gene matches.

In this sample, this clonotype turned up many times. The chain has TRBV2 and TRBJ1-5; a possible D gene is TRBD1 (5 bases). The CDR3 runs to 15 residues. Germline V gene sequence: CDR1 SNHLY, CDR2 FYNNEI. V was trimmed by 8 bases and J by 1 base, leaving 15 bases between them. This CDR3 is CASGRQKGSNQPQHF. The CDR3 DNA reads as TGTGCCAGCGGAAGACAGAAGGGGAGCAATCAGCCCCAGCATTTT.

This clonotype was observed many times. The chain recombines TRBV10-3 with TRBJ2-3, with 10 nucleotides matching TRBD2. The V gene end was trimmed by 6 bases and the J gene end by 3 bases; junction bases not matched to a gene: 6. This CDR3 is built from 15 residues. CDR1 and CDR2 from the germline V gene are ENHRY and SYGVKD. CDR3 amino acids: CAISPGLALTDTQYF. The CDR3 nucleotides are TGTGCCATCAGCCCGGGACTAGCGTTGACAGATACGCAGTATTTT.

This clonotype came up many times. The chain combines TRBV7-9 with TRBJ2-6; tentative D call: TRBD1 (5 bases). V was cut by 0 bases and J by 0 bases, with 12 bases left in between. Germline V gives CDR1 SEHNR, CDR2 FQNEAQ (reference sequence). The length of the CDR3 is 18 residues. CDR3 residues: CASSLAGVMISGANVLTF. CDR3 nucleotide sequence: TGTGCCAGCAGCTTAGCAGGGGTCATGATCTCTGGGGCCAACGTCCTGACTTTC. The complete variable domain, with remaining parts taken from reference TRBV7-9 and TRBJ2-6, reads DTGVSQNPRHKITKRGQNVTFRCDPISEHNRLYWYRQTLGQGPEFLTYFQNEAQLEKSRLLSDRFSAERPKGSFSTLEIQRTEQGDSAMYLCASSLAGVMISGANVLTFGAGSRLTVL.

This clonotype was counted many times. The J gene is TRBJ2-2, the V gene TRBV29-1; D possibly matches TRBD1 or TRBD2 (5 bases each). The CDR3 is made up of 13 amino acids. The V end was cut by 3 bases, the J end by 3 bases, with 8 bases between. The germline V gene has CDR1 SQVTM and CDR2 ANQGSEA. The CDR3 sequence is CSVDWGYTGELFF. CDR3 nucleotide sequence: TGCAGCGTTGATTGGGGGTACACCGGGGAGCTGTTTTTT.

This clonotype was picked up many times. This chain links TRBV2 with TRBJ2-1, with D unclear. Germline values: CDR1 SNHLY, CDR2 FYNNEI. V was pared by 3 bases and J by 5 bases, with 14 bases between. The CDR3 totals 15 residues. This chain's CDR3 is CASSDPQDADNEQFF. The CDR3 DNA reads TGTGCCAGCAGTGACCCTCAAGACGCTGACAATGAGCAGTTCTTC.

This clonotype has a single count. The limits of the CDR3 on the DNA are not certain, so only TCRdb's listed CDR3 is given. The rearrangement joins TRBV5-6 to TRBJ1-4; TRBD1 is the table's D call and was not checked against the DNA. The CDR3 totals 20 residues, both ends included. Germline lookup yields CDR1 SGHDT and CDR2 YYEEEE. CDR3 region: CASSFYICSARRQGAEKLFF.

The chain links TRBV5-1 to TRBJ2-6; D uncertain. Germline loops: CDR1 SGHRS, CDR2 YFSETQ. With 5 bases removed from V and 2 bases from J, the gap between germline ends came to 11 bases. This CDR3 is built from 15 residues. For the CDR3, the DNA is TGCGCCAGCAGTCCTGATGGGGCTGGGGCCAACGTCCTGACTTTC. Protein product: CASSPDGAGANVLTF.

The table lists this clonotype with many counts. The chain joins TRBV3-1 to TRBJ2-7; D is ambiguous. Germline lookup yields CDR1 LGHDT and CDR2 YNNKEL (reference sequence). This CDR3 contains 14 residues. V lost 0 bases and J lost 2, with 8 bases in between. The CDR3 loop is CASSQDPSTYEQYF. The CDR3 region has the DNA TGTGCCAGCAGCCAAGACCCCTCCACCTACGAGCAGTACTTC.